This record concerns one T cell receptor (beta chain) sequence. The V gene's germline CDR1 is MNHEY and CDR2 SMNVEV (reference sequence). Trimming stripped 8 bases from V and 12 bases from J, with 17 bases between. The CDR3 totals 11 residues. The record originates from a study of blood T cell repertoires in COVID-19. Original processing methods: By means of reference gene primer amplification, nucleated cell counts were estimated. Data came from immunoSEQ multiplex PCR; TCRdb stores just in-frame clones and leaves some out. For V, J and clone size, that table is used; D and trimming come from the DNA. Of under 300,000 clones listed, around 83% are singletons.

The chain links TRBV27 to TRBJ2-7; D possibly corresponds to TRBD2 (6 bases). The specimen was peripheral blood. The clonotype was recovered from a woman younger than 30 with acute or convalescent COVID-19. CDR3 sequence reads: CASFSGYSWYF. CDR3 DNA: TGTGCCAGCTTCAGCGGGTATTCTTGGTACTTC.